The rows below give T cell receptor beta chains drawn from one sample of a study of Ad26.COV2.S vaccination and SARS-CoV-2 variants. Method: immunoSEQ multiplex PCR; TCRdb's copy keeps in-frame clones and lacks some. The table includes about 410,000 clones, less than 90% detected once. This specimen consisted of peripheral blood, obtained in a trial of Ad26.COV2.S vaccine versus placebo. Every receptor here comes from a person aged 18 to 65 who received the Ad26.COV2.S COVID-19 vaccine or a placebo. Both conserved end residues are part of each CDR3. D genes are given only for firm matches. The size entry is marked missing in some rows and otherwise reads once, few, many or a size class.

15 | TRBJ2-1 | TRBV3-1/TRBV3-2 | TRBD2 | - | CASSQAPGLVNEQFF | TGTGCCAGCAGCCAAGCACCCGGACTAGTCAATGAGCAGTTCTTC
14 | TRBJ2-1 | TRBV2 | - | - | CASSADRQGGEQFF | TGTGCCAGCAGTGCAGATCGACAGGGAGGTGAGCAGTTCTTC
11 | TRBJ2-7 | TRBV21-1 | - | - | CASSKFSEQYF | TGTGCCAGCAGCAAATTTTCCGAGCAGTACTTC
13 | TRBJ1-1 | TRBV7-2 | - | - | CASSPELDTEAFF | TGTGCCAGCAGCCCCGAGTTGGACACTGAAGCTTTCTTT
15 | TRBJ2-7 | TRBV7-2 | TRBD1 | few | CASSQTGLSSYEQYF | TGTGCCAGCAGCCAGACAGGGTTATCTTCCTACGAGCAGTACTTC
12 | TRBJ1-2 | TRBV1 | - | few | CTSSQGSYGYTF | TGCACCAGCAGCCAGGGGAGCTATGGCTACACCTTC
16 | TRBJ2-7 | TRBV4-3 | TRBD2 | - | CASSQDSLAGEGEQYF | TGCGCCAGCAGCCAAGATTCACTAGCGGGGGAAGGGGAGCAGTACTTC
12 | TRBJ2-2 | TRBV6-5 | - | - | CASSYGPGELFF | TGTGCCAGCAGTTACGGGCCAGGCGAGCTGTTTTTT
13 | TRBJ2-3 | TRBV19 | - | - | CASTGPAGDTQYF | TGTGCCAGTACAGGGCCTGCCGGAGATACGCAGTATTTT
14 | TRBJ1-1 | TRBV29-1 | TRBD1 | - | CSVEGTGLNTEAFF | TGCAGCGTTGAGGGGACAGGGCTTAACACTGAAGCTTTCTTT
11 | TRBJ2-5 | TRBV20-1 | TRBD1 | - | CSAHRGETQYF | TGCAGTGCTCACAGGGGAGAGACCCAGTACTTC
13 | TRBJ2-3 | TRBV4-1 | - | - | CASSQAFPDTQYF | TGCGCCAGCAGCCAAGCCTTTCCCGATACGCAGTATTTT
11 | TRBJ1-1 | TRBV6-5 | TRBD1 | - | CASRQGLDAFF | TGTGCCAGTAGACAGGGCCTTGACGCTTTCTTT
15 | TRBJ2-2 | TRBV19 | TRBD1 | - | CASTLTGDGTGELFF | TGTGCCAGTACTCTCACAGGGGATGGGACCGGGGAGCTGTTTTTT
18 | TRBJ1-4 | TRBV21-1 | - | - | CANLGVSGSGGRNEKLFF | TGTGCCAACTTGGGAGTATCTGGTTCGGGGGGGCGGAATGAAAAACTGTTTTTT
13 | TRBJ1-4 | TRBV2 | - | - | CASSADYNEKLFF | TGTGCCAGCAGTGCGGACTATAATGAAAAACTGTTTTTT
13 | TRBJ2-3 | TRBV2 | - | - | CASMRRYTDTQYF | TGTGCCAGCATGCGCAGGTACACAGATACGCAGTATTTT
15 | TRBJ2-2 | TRBV6-5 | TRBD2 | - | CASSSGTSVTGELFF | TGTGCCAGCAGTTCCGGGACTAGCGTCACCGGGGAGCTGTTTTTT
17 | TRBJ2-3 | TRBV13 | - | - | CASSSKTGTVAVDTQYF | TGTGCCAGCAGTAGCAAGACCGGGACGGTGGCCGTGGATACGCAGTATTTT
15 | TRBJ1-5 | TRBV6-2/TRBV6-3 | - | - | CASSYFGDSNQPQHF | TGTGCCAGCAGTTATTTTGGGGATAGCAATCAGCCCCAGCATTTT
15 | TRBJ1-4 | TRBV25-1 | TRBD1 | - | CASGTGGATNEKLFF | TGTGCCAGCGGGACAGGGGGGGCGACTAATGAAAAACTGTTTTTT
15 | TRBJ1-1 | TRBV4-1 | - | - | CASSQVAGMNTEAFF | TGCGCCAGCAGCCAAGTGGCAGGGATGAACACTGAAGCTTTCTTT
16 | TRBJ2-6 | TRBV5-4 | - | - | CASSLTGEAGANVLTF | TGTGCCAGCAGCCTAACTGGGGAGGCTGGGGCCAACGTCCTGACTTTC
18 | TRBJ1-6 | TRBV18 | - | many | CASSQNTSGHFYNSPLHF | TGTGCCAGCTCACAAAATACTTCGGGACACTTTTATAATTCACCCCTCCACTTT
17 | TRBJ2-6 | TRBV19 | - | - | CASTKKTVSSGANVLTF | TGTGCCAGTACTAAGAAGACAGTCAGCTCTGGGGCCAACGTCCTGACTTTC
13 | TRBJ2-1 | TRBV7-6 | TRBD1 | few | CASSQGDRREQFF | TGTGCCAGCAGCCAGGGGGACAGACGTGAGCAGTTCTTC
14 | TRBJ1-6 | TRBV6-5 | - | - | CATIPLFHGSPLHF | TGTGCCACGATTCCCCTCTTCCACGGCTCACCCCTCCACTTT
13 | TRBJ1-2 | TRBV10-3 | TRBD1 | - | CAISTGGNYGYTF | TGTGCCATCAGCACAGGGGGTAACTATGGCTACACCTTC
14 | TRBJ2-7 | TRBV29-1 | TRBD2 | - | CSVEEGLAAGEQYF | TGCAGCGTTGAAGAAGGACTAGCAGCCGGCGAGCAGTACTTC
17 | TRBJ2-2 | TRBV5-6 | - | - | CASSPLPGGRDTGELFF | TGTGCCAGCAGCCCCCTCCCCGGGGGCAGGGACACCGGGGAGCTGTTTTTT
14 | TRBJ1-1 | TRBV18 | - | - | CASSPLPGKIEAFF | TGTGCCAGCTCACCACTCCCGGGGAAAATCGAAGCTTTCTTT
16 | TRBJ2-5 | TRBV4-1 | TRBD2 | - | CASSQAFGGMLETQYF | TGCGCCAGCAGCCAAGCGTTCGGGGGGATGTTGGAGACCCAGTACTTC
17 | TRBJ2-1 | TRBV3-1/TRBV3-2 | TRBD2 | - | CASSHWTGTSFYNEQFF | TGTGCCAGCAGCCATTGGACCGGGACTAGCTTCTACAATGAGCAGTTCTTC
17 | TRBJ1-5 | TRBV7-8 | - | few | CASSPLSEGSSNQPQHF | TGTGCCAGCAGTCCCCTTAGTGAGGGATCTAGCAATCAGCCCCAGCATTTT
16 | TRBJ2-7 | TRBV9 | TRBD1 | - | CASSVQGAAVGGEQYF | TGTGCCAGCAGCGTCCAGGGGGCAGCCGTCGGGGGCGAGCAGTACTTC
15 | TRBJ2-1 | TRBV6-5 | TRBD2 | once | CASSLRLANYNEQFF | TGTGCCAGCAGTCTCAGACTAGCGAACTACAATGAGCAGTTCTTC
11 | TRBJ2-1 | TRBV7-9 | - | - | CASRRNNEQFF | TGTGCCAGCAGGCGTAACAATGAGCAGTTCTTC
14 | TRBJ1-6 | TRBV3-1/TRBV3-2 | - | - | CASSQTGSNSPLHF | TGTGCCAGCAGCCAAACAGGGTCCAATTCACCCCTCCACTTT
18 | TRBJ2-2 | TRBV6-2/TRBV6-3 | TRBD1 | - | CASSSTSSTGGDFGELFF | TGTGCCAGCAGTTCAACCTCCTCGACAGGGGGCGACTTCGGGGAGCTGTTTTTT
15 | TRBJ2-2 | TRBV11-1 | TRBD1 | - | CASSSHRGQTGELFF | TGTGCCAGCAGCTCCCACAGGGGGCAAACCGGGGAGCTGTTTTTT
12 | TRBJ2-7 | TRBV5-4 | - | few | CASNLDGYEQYF | TGTGCCAGCAACTTAGACGGCTACGAGCAGTACTTC
14 | TRBJ2-7 | TRBV10-3 | - | - | CATGGDTTTLGQYF | TGTGCCACCGGAGGGGACACCACTACACTTGGGCAGTACTTC
13 | TRBJ2-1 | TRBV7-8 | - | - | CASSLPDANEQFF | TGTGCCAGCAGCTTACCGGACGCTAATGAGCAGTTCTTC
14 | TRBJ2-1 | TRBV7-2 | TRBD2 | - | CASSLASGVNEQFF | TGTGCCAGCAGCTTGGCTAGCGGGGTTAATGAGCAGTTCTTC
12 | TRBJ1-6 | TRBV2 | - | - | CASSAWVSPLHF | TGTGCCAGCAGTGCTTGGGTTTCGCCCCTCCACTTT
15 | TRBJ1-2 | TRBV15 | - | - | CATSRDDGDNYGYTF | TGTGCCACCAGCAGAGATGATGGGGATAACTATGGCTACACCTTC
13 | TRBJ1-4 | TRBV2 | TRBD1 | - | CASRGQGAEKLFF | TGTGCCAGCAGGGGACAGGGGGCTGAAAAACTGTTTTTT
14 | TRBJ1-3 | TRBV7-9 | TRBD1 | - | CASSPGQGENTIYF | TGTGCCAGCAGCCCGGGACAGGGGGAAAACACCATATATTTT
15 | TRBJ2-5 | TRBV5-4 | TRBD2 | - | CASSVGTSGKETQYF | TGTGCCAGCAGCGTAGGGACTAGTGGAAAAGAGACCCAGTACTTC
15 | TRBJ2-4 | TRBV5-1 | - | - | CASSLADSGRDIQYF | TGCGCCAGCAGCTTGGCTGACAGTGGGAGAGACATTCAGTACTTC
15 | TRBJ2-3 | TRBV7-9 | - | - | CASSLVGSSTDTQYF | TGTGCCAGCAGCTTAGTAGGATCTAGCACAGATACGCAGTATTTT
15 | TRBJ2-1 | TRBV7-2 | - | - | CASSLHPGGNNEQFF | TGTGCCAGCAGCTTACATCCCGGGGGAAACAATGAGCAGTTCTTC
16 | TRBJ2-7 | TRBV7-2 | - | - | CASSPQWDTGSYEQYF | TGTGCCAGCAGCCCGCAATGGGACACCGGCTCCTACGAGCAGTACTTC